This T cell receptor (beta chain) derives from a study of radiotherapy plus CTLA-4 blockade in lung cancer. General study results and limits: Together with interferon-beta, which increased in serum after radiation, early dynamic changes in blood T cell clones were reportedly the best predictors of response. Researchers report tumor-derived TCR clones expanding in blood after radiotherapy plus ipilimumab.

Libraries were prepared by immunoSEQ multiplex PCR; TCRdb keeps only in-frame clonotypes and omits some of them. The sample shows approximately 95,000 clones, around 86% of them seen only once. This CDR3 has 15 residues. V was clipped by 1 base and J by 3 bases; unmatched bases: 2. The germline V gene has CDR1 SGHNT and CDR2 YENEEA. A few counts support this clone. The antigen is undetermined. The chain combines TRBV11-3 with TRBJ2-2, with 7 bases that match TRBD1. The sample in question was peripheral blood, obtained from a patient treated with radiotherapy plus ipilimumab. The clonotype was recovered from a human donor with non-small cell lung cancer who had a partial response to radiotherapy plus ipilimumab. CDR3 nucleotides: TGTGCCAGCAGCTTAGGCCAGGGGGACACCGGGGAGCTGTTTTTT. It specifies CASSLGQGDTGELFF.